The sequence of this TCR beta chain was determined in a study of blood T cell repertoires in COVID-19. Produced via immunoSEQ multiplex PCR; TCRdb's table is partial and in-frame only. Here the sample spans nearly 80,000 clones, around 83% being singletons. This CDR3 comprises 15 residues. Sequencing used peripheral blood. The TCR sequence derives from a woman in her seventies with acute or convalescent COVID-19. This sequence joins TRBV21-1 and TRBJ1-1. TRBV21-1 is a pseudogene locus. The chain's CDR3 is CASDRGGLKNTEAFF. CDR3 DNA sequence: TGTGCCAGCGACCGCGGGGGGTTGAAGAACACTGAAGCTTTCTTT.